One and the same sample provided the 27 T cell receptor beta chains below, sequenced in a study of T cell changes during pregnancy in multiple sclerosis. The assay was immunoSEQ multiplex PCR, and TCRdb's table has in-frame clones only and misses some. The data hold about 86,000 clones, with 75% to 95% observed a single time. The sequences come from peripheral blood, collected in the first trimester of pregnancy. Source of these receptors: a female donor in good health, enrolled as a control in a pregnancy study.

The chain links TRBV28 to TRBJ2-7; TRBD1 matches at 7 bases. Germline V gene data show CDR1 as MDHEN and CDR2 as SYDVKM. Trimming at V came to 4 bases and at J to 0 bases, leaving 3 bases not matched to a gene. The CDR3 is 14 amino acids. DNA of the CDR3: TGTGCCAGCAGTTGGGACAGCTACTCCTACGAGCAGTACTTC. Translation gives CASSWDSYSYEQYF.

V gene TRBV7-2 combines with J gene TRBJ1-6; 7 bases map to TRBD1. V shed 5 bases and J 7 bases; nucleotides not matched to a gene: 11. The CDR3 length is 16 residues. Germline V CDR1 and CDR2: SGHTA, FQGNSA. The CDR3 bases are TGTGCCAGCAGCCAAACCCTTTACAGGGGAAATTCACCCCTCCACTTT. As protein: CASSQTLYRGNSPLHF.

The rearrangement joins TRBV5-4 to TRBJ2-1; 10 bases map to TRBD1. Losses at the gene ends were 4 bases for V and 5 bases for J; bases not matched to a gene: 6. This CDR3 is 15 amino acids long. CDR1 SGHNT and CDR2 YYREEE come from the germline V gene (reference sequence). This CDR3 reads CASSRGQGPDNEQFF. The CDR3, as DNA: TGTGCCAGCAGCCGGGGACAGGGGCCCGACAATGAGCAGTTCTTC. Based on the CDR3 plus reference TRBV5-4 and TRBJ2-1, the full variable domain is ETGVTQSPTHLIKTRGQQVTLRCSSQSGHNTVSWYQQALGQGPQFIFQYYREEENGRGNFPPRFSGLQFPNYSSELNVNALELDDSALYLCASSRGQGPDNEQFFGPGTRLTVL.

The gene calls are TRBV7-2 and TRBJ1-3; 7 nucleotides line up with TRBD1. The V segment lost 1 base and the J segment 7 bases; nucleotides outside the gene matches: 10. Per the germline V gene, CDR1 is SGHTA and CDR2 is FQGNSA. The CDR3 runs 16 residues. In nucleotides, the CDR3 is TGTGCCAGCAGCTTAGGCTCGACAGGGTTCAGTAACACCATATATTTT. Amino acid sequence: CASSLGSTGFSNTIYF.

This chain links TRBV15 with TRBJ2-3; D is ambiguous. The CDR3 is made up of 14 amino acids. With 5 bases removed from V and 6 bases from J, the gap between germline ends came to 15 bases. Per germline, CDR1 LNHNV and CDR2 YYDKDF (reference sequence). The chain's CDR3 is CATSVSEVRDTQYF. DNA of the CDR3: TGTGCCACCAGCGTCTCTGAGGTTCGGGATACGCAGTATTTT.

The rearrangement links TRBV4-1 to TRBJ2-7; no reliable D call. V was pared by 1 base and J by 6 bases, with 16 bases between. The germline V gene encodes CDR1 MGHRA and CDR2 YSYEKL. The CDR3 is made up of 15 amino acids. The CDR3 coding sequence is TGCGCCAGCAGCCAAGGATCGCTTTCGACGGGCGAGCAGTACTTC. Translation: CASSQGSLSTGEQYF.

This clone was seen repeatedly, ten times or more. V usage is TRBV27 and J usage is TRBJ1-1, with 9 bases aligning to TRBD1. Germline values: CDR1 MNHEY, CDR2 SMNVEV (reference sequence). The CDR3 runs 13 residues. Trimming at V came to 5 bases and at J to 7 bases, leaving 5 bases not matched to a gene. Here the CDR3 reads CASSLTGGGEAFF. The CDR3 DNA reads as TGTGCCAGCAGTCTAACAGGGGGCGGTGAAGCTTTCTTT.

This sequence joins TRBV6-4 and TRBJ2-1; no firm D call. The CDR3 consists of 13 residues. Germline assignment: CDR1 MRHNA and CDR2 SNTAGT. V lost 3 bases and J 2 bases, leaving 5 bases between the germline ends. The DNA for the CDR3 is TGTGCCAGCAGTGATAGTACCTACAATGAGCAGTTCTTC. Its translation is CASSDSTYNEQFF.

The CDR3 DNA reads TGTGCCAGCAGTTTATCCGGAGGGACTGGCTCCACCGGGGAGCTGTTTTTT. It specifies CASSLSGGTGSTGELFF. The chain has TRBV27 and TRBJ2-2; tentatively, D is TRBD2 (6 bases). V dropped 0 bases and J dropped 4 bases, with 15 bases sitting between them. Germline CDR1 and CDR2: MNHEY and SMNVEV (reference sequence). CDR3 length: 17 amino acids.

The CDR3 region is CSVLRGRETQYF. CDR3 DNA sequence: TGCAGCGTCTTAAGGGGGCGCGAGACCCAGTACTTC. The rearrangement joins TRBV29-1 to TRBJ2-5, with TRBD1 matching 7 bases. Germline V gene sequence: CDR1 SQVTM, CDR2 ANQGSEA. V shed 6 bases, J shed 5 bases, and the junction held 6 bases outside the gene matches. The CDR3 runs to 12 residues.

The chain is built from TRBV18 and TRBJ2-7; 9 bases agree with TRBD2. The CDR3 loop spans 14 amino acids. Germline trimming cut 3 bases from V and 6 bases from J; bases unmatched to any gene: 6. Germline assignment: CDR1 KGHSH and CDR2 LQKENI. This CDR3 reads CASSPLAGAGEQYF. CDR3 bases: TGTGCCAGCTCACCCTTAGCGGGGGCCGGCGAGCAGTACTTC.

The chain couples TRBV2 to TRBJ1-4; D not certain. Germline values: CDR1 SNHLY, CDR2 FYNNEI. This CDR3 is built from 14 residues. The V gene lost 3 bases and the J gene lost 0 bases, with 5 bases spanning the gap. CDR3 nucleotide sequence: TGTGCCAGCAGTGACTCCGCAACTAATGAAAAACTGTTTTTT. The encoded protein is CASSDSATNEKLFF.

This chain links TRBV28 with TRBJ1-1, with 7 positions matching TRBD1. CDR3 length equals 14 residues. V shed 7 bases, J shed 8 bases, and the junction held 13 bases outside the gene matches. The germline gives CDR1 MDHEN, CDR2 SYDVKM. CDR3 sequence: CASNTAQGSPEAFF. CDR3 sequence (DNA): TGTGCCAGCAACACTGCACAGGGGTCCCCCGAAGCTTTCTTT. The full variable domain, in which reference TRBV28 and TRBJ1-1 provide the parts outside the CDR3, is DVKVTQSSRYLVKRTGEKVFLECVQDMDHENMFWYRQDPGLGLRLIYFSYDVKMKEKGDIPEGYSVSREKKERFSLILESASTNQTSMYLCASNTAQGSPEAFFGQGTRLTVV.

The sample holds a few counts of this clone. The V gene is TRBV7-9, the J gene TRBJ2-2, with 7 bases lining up with TRBD2. The CDR3 sequence is 14 residues long. V dropped 4 bases and J dropped 4; count of bases not matched to a gene: 3. The V gene's germline CDR1 is SEHNR and CDR2 FQNEAQ (reference sequence). The CDR3 sequence: CASSSRGVTGELFF. DNA of the CDR3: TGTGCCAGCAGCTCCCGGGGGGTCACCGGGGAGCTGTTTTTT.

The chain employs TRBV5-1 and TRBJ2-5, with 10 bases fitting TRBD1. This CDR3 contains 15 residues. Germline V gives CDR1 SGHRS, CDR2 YFSETQ. Germline trimming cut 1 base from V and 4 bases from J; bases unmatched to any gene: 4. CDR3 sequence (DNA): TGCGCCAGCAGCTTGAAGACAGGGGGCGGAGAGACCCAGTACTTC. Amino acids: CASSLKTGGGETQYF.

The chain joins TRBV15 to TRBJ1-5, with 11 bases fitting TRBD1. The CDR3 spans 16 residues. Losses at the gene ends were 0 bases for V and 7 bases for J; bases not matched to a gene: 5. Germline V CDR1 and CDR2: LNHNV, YYDKDF (reference sequence). Here the CDR3 DNA reads TGTGCCACCAGCAGAGATCGGGGGACAGGGGGGCAGCCCCAGCATTTT. It encodes CATSRDRGTGGQPQHF.

This sequence joins TRBV29-1 and TRBJ1-2, with a weak D call TRBD1 (5 bases). The CDR3 spans 14 residues. Per germline, CDR1 SQVTM and CDR2 ANQGSEA. Deletions cut 6 bases from V and 4 bases from J, with 18 bases between. The CDR3 DNA reads TGCAGCGTCCTACCCACGGACACAATCTATGGCTACACCTTC. It specifies CSVLPTDTIYGYTF.

V and J are TRBV7-6 and TRBJ2-4, with 7 bases that match TRBD1. V dropped 5 bases and J dropped 0; count of bases not matched to a gene: 7. This CDR3 spans 16 amino acids. Germline-derived CDR1 and CDR2 are SGHVS and FNYEAQ. CDR3 sequence reads: CASSPGQSIAKNIQYF. As DNA, the CDR3 is TGTGCCAGCAGCCCGGGACAGTCGATAGCCAAAAACATTCAGTACTTC. Together with reference TRBV7-6 and TRBJ2-4, the CDR3 gives the full variable domain: GAGVSQSPRYKVTKRGQDVALRCDPISGHVSLYWYRQALGQGPEFLTYFNYEAQQDKSGLPNDRFSAERPEGSISTLTIQRTEQRDSAMYRCASSPGQSIAKNIQYFGAGTRLSVL.

The chain uses TRBV5-1 and TRBJ1-1; D is undetermined. The CDR3 runs 15 residues. V lost 1 base to trimming and J lost 1 base, with 11 bases between them. CDR1 and CDR2 from the germline V gene are SGHRS and YFSETQ. The CDR3 nucleotides read TGCGCCAGCAGCTTGTATGGTGGCGGGAACACTGAAGCTTTCTTT. It is translated as CASSLYGGGNTEAFF.

The chain couples TRBV7-9 to TRBJ2-7; no firm D call. The CDR3 totals 14 residues. Germline assignment: CDR1 SEHNR and CDR2 FQNEAQ (reference sequence). V was clipped by 2 bases and J by 7 bases, with 15 bases between them. CDR3 bases: TGTGCCAGCAGCTTACGAGGTCCGCTCCCGGAGCAGTACTTC. This encodes CASSLRGPLPEQYF.

V and J are TRBV5-4 and TRBJ1-1; D might be TRBD1 (6 bases). Germline CDR1 reads SGHNT; CDR2 reads YYREEE (reference sequence). This CDR3 has 13 amino acids. Trimming left V 4 bases short and J 1 base short, with 8 bases between. CDR3: CASSQDRNTEAFF. Written as DNA, the CDR3 is TGTGCCAGCAGCCAGGACAGGAACACTGAAGCTTTCTTT.

The chain is built from TRBV6-5 and TRBJ2-5; 9 bases fit TRBD2. The germline CDR1 and CDR2 sequences are MNHEY and SVGAGI. CDR3 length: 13 amino acids. The trim removed 7 bases at V and 4 bases at J, leaving 4 bases unmatched. This CDR3 reads CASTNSGGETQYF. For the CDR3, the DNA is TGTGCCAGCACCAATAGCGGGGGAGAGACCCAGTACTTC.

This clone was observed a few times. The chain has TRBV19 and TRBJ2-2; a weak D match, TRBD1 (5 bases). CDR1 is LNHDA, CDR2 SQIVND, per germline (reference sequence). The germline V and J ends were trimmed by 9 bases and 1 base, with 9 bases remaining between them. The CDR3 totals 13 residues. The CDR3 region has the DNA TGTGCCAGCCGGACACAGAACACCGGGGAGCTGTTTTTT. It specifies CASRTQNTGELFF.

This clone occurred once. The J gene is TRBJ2-1, the V gene TRBV19; D is perhaps TRBD2 (5 bases). The CDR3 loop spans 15 amino acids. The V and J ends lost 4 bases and 7 bases respectively, with 17 bases between them. Germline CDR1 reads LNHDA; CDR2 reads SQIVND (reference sequence). The CDR3 is CASSKGGPPGNEQFF. CDR3 DNA sequence: TGTGCCAGTAGTAAGGGCGGCCCCCCGGGGAATGAGCAGTTCTTC.

This chain connects TRBV28 to TRBJ1-4, with D maybe TRBD1 (5 bases). The V gene lost 5 bases and the J gene lost 8 bases, with 12 bases spanning the gap. The CDR3 loop spans 13 amino acids. Germline loops: CDR1 MDHEN, CDR2 SYDVKM. This CDR3 reads CASSQGPGEKLFF. The CDR3 DNA reads as TGTGCCAGCAGTCAGGGTCCTGGCGAAAAACTGTTTTTT.

The rearrangement uses TRBV6-4 and TRBJ2-7, with D possibly matching TRBD2 (6 bases). The V and J ends lost 0 bases and 2 bases respectively, with 17 bases between them. CDR3 length: 17 amino acids. Germline V gives CDR1 MRHNA, CDR2 SNTAGT. CDR3 DNA: TGTGCCAGCAGTGACTCAGGAGGGCCAGGCGGCCCCTACGAGCAGTACTTC. Amino acids: CASSDSGGPGGPYEQYF.

This chain uses TRBV25-1 with TRBJ1-1; perhaps TRBD1 as D (6 bases). Germline V gene sequence: CDR1 MGHDK, CDR2 SYGVNS. Trimming removed 4 bases at V and 6 bases at J, with 15 bases between. This CDR3 has 14 residues. Written as DNA, the CDR3 is TGTGCCAGCAGTGTATCCGGCAGGGGCTCTGAAGCTTTCTTT. Translated, it gives CASSVSGRGSEAFF.